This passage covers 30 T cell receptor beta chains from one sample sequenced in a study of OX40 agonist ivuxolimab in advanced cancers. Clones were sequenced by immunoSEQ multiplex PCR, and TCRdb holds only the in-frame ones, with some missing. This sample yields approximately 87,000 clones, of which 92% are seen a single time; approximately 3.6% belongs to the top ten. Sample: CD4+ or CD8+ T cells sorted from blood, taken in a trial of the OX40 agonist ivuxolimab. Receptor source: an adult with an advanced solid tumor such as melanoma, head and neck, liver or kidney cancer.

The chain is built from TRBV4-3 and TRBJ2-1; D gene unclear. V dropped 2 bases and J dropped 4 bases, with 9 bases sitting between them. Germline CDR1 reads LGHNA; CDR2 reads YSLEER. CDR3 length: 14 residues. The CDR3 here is CASSQSYSYNEQFF. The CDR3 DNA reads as TGCGCCAGCAGCCAATCCTACAGTTACAATGAGCAGTTCTTC.

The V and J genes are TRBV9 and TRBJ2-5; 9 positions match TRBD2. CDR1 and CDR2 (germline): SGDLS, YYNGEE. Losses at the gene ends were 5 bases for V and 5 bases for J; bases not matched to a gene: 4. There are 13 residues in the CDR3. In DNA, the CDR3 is TGTGCCAGCAGATCCGGGACTAGCGAGACCCAGTACTTC. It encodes CASRSGTSETQYF.

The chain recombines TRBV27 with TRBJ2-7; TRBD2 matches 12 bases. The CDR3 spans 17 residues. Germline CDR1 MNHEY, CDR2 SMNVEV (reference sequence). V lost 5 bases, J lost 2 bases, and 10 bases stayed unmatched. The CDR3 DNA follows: TGTGCCAGCAGTCCCTACCCGACTAGCGGGGGACCCTACGAGCAGTACTTC. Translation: CASSPYPTSGGPYEQYF.

The CDR3 nucleotides read TGTGCCACCAGCAGACCGGGACACACCTACGAGCAGTACTTC. This encodes CATSRPGHTYEQYF. The chain has TRBV15 and TRBJ2-7; D might be TRBD1 (6 bases). Trimming cost V 2 bases and J 2 bases, with 10 bases left between them. The germline V gene encodes CDR1 LNHNV and CDR2 YYDKDF (reference sequence). This CDR3 spans 14 amino acids.

CDR3 coding DNA: TGCAGCGTTGAACTAGGGAGCTCCTACGAGCAGTACTTC. It codes for CSVELGSSYEQYF. This chain uses TRBV29-1 with TRBJ2-7, with D tentatively TRBD2 (5 bases). V shed 2 bases and J shed 0 bases, with 8 bases lying between them. This CDR3 comprises 13 residues. Germline V CDR1 and CDR2: SQVTM, ANQGSEA.

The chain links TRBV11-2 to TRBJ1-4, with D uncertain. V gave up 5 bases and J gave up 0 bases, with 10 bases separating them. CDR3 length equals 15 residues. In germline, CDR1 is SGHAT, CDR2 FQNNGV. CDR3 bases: TGTGCCAGCAGCCTTTATTTCACAACTAATGAAAAACTGTTTTTT. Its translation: CASSLYFTTNEKLFF. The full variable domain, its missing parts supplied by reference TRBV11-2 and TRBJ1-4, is EAGVAQSPRYKIIEKRQSVAFWCNPISGHATLYWYQQILGQGPKLLIQFQNNGVVDDSQLPKDRFSAERLKGVDSTLKIQPAKLEDSAVYLCASSLYFTTNEKLFFGSGTQLSVL.

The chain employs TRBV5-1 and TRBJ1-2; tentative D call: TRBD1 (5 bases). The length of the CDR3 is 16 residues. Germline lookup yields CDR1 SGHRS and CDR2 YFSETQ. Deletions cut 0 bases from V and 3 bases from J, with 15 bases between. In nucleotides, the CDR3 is TGCGCCAGCAGCTTGGCCCCCGGGAGGGGCGACTATGGCTACACCTTC. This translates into CASSLAPGRGDYGYTF.

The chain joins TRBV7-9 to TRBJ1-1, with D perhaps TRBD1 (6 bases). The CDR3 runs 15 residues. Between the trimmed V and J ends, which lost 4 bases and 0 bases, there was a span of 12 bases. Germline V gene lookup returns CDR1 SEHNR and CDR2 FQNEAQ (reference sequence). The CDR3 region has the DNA TGTGCCAGCAGCTCCCAGGACAGCATGAACACTGAAGCTTTCTTT. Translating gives CASSSQDSMNTEAFF.

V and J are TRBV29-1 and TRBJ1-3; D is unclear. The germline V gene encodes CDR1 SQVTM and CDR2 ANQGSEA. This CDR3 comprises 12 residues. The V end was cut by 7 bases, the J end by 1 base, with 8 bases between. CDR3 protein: CSAWGSGNTIYF. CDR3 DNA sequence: TGCAGCGCCTGGGGATCTGGAAACACCATATATTTT.

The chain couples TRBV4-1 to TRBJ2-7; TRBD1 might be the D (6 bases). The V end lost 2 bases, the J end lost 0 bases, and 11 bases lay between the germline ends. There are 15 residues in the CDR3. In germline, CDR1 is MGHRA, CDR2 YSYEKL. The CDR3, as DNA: TGCGCCAGCAGCCAACGACAGGCGTCCTCCTACGAGCAGTACTTC. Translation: CASSQRQASSYEQYF.

This CDR3 is CASRPGGDPHGYTF. The CDR3 coding sequence is TGTGCCAGCAGACCAGGGGGGGACCCCCATGGCTACACCTTC. This rearrangement joins TRBV11-2 to TRBJ1-2, with TRBD1 identical over 7 bases. V lost 6 bases, J lost 6 bases, and 10 bases stayed unmatched. This CDR3 comprises 14 residues. Germline V gene data show CDR1 as SGHAT and CDR2 as FQNNGV. Based on the CDR3 plus reference TRBV11-2 and TRBJ1-2, the full variable domain is EAGVAQSPRYKIIEKRQSVAFWCNPISGHATLYWYQQILGQGPKLLIQFQNNGVVDDSQLPKDRFSAERLKGVDSTLKIQPAKLEDSAVYLCASRPGGDPHGYTFGSGTRLTVV.

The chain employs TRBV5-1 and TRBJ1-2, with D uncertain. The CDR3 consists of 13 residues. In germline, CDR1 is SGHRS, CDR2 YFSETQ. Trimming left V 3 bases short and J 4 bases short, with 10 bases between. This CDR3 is CASSSLEGYGYTF. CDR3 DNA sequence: TGCGCCAGCAGCTCCCTCGAGGGCTATGGCTACACCTTC.

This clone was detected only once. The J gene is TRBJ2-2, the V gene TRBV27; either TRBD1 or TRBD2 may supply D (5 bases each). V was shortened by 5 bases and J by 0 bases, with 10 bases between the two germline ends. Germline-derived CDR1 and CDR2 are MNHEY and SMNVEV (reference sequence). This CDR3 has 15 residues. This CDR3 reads CASSLGTANTGELFF. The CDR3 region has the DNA TGTGCCAGCAGTCTGGGGACCGCGAACACCGGGGAGCTGTTTTTT.

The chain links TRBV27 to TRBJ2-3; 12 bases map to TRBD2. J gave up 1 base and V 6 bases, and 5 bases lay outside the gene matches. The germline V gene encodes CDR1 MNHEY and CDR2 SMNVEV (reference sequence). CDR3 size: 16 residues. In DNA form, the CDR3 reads TGTGCCAGCAGCGGACTAGCGGGAATAGGCACAGATACGCAGTATTTT. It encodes CASSGLAGIGTDTQYF.

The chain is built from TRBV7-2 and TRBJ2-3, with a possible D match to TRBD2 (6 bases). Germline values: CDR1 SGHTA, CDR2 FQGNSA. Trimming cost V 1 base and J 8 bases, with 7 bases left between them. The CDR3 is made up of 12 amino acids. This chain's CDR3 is CASSLGGGTQYF. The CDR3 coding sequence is TGTGCCAGCAGCTTAGGGGGAGGTACGCAGTATTTT.

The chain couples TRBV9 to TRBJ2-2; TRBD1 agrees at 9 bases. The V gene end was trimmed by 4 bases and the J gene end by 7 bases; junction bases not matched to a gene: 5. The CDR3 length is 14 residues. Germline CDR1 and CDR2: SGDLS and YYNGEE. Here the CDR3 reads CASSFRQGGGELFF. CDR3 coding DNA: TGTGCCAGCAGCTTCAGACAGGGGGGCGGGGAGCTGTTTTTT.

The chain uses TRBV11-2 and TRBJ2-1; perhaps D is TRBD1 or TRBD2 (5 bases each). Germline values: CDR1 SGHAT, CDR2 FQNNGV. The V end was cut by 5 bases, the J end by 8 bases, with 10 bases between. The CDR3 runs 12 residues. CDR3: CASSRDRDEQFF. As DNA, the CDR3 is TGTGCCAGCAGCCGGGACCGGGATGAGCAGTTCTTC. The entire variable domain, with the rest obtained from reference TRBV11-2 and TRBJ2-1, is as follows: EAGVAQSPRYKIIEKRQSVAFWCNPISGHATLYWYQQILGQGPKLLIQFQNNGVVDDSQLPKDRFSAERLKGVDSTLKIQPAKLEDSAVYLCASSRDRDEQFFGPGTRLTVL.

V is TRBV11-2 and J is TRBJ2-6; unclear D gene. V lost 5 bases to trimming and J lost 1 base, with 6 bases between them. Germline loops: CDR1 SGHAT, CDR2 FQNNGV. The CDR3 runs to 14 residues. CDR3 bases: TGTGCCAGCAGCGATGCTTCTGGGGCCAACGTCCTGACTTTC. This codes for CASSDASGANVLTF.

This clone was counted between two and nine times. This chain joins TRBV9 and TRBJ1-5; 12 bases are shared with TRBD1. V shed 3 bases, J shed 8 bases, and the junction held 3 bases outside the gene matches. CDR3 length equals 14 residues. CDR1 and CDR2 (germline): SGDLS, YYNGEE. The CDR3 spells CASSEGQGAEPQHF. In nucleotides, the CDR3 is TGTGCCAGCAGCGAGGGACAGGGGGCTGAGCCCCAGCATTTT.

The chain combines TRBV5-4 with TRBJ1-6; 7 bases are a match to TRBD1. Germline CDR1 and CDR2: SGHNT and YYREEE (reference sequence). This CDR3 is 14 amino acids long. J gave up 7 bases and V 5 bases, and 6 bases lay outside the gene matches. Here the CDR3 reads CASRAGQQNSPLHF. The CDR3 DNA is TGTGCCAGCAGGGCGGGACAGCAAAATTCACCCCTCCACTTT.

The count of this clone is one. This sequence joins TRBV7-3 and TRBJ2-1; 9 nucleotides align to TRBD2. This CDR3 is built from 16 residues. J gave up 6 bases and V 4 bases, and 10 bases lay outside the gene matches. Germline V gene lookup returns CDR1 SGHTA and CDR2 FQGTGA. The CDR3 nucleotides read TGTGCCAGCAGCTCTAGCGGGACCAACCTCTTCAATGAGCAGTTCTTC. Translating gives CASSSSGTNLFNEQFF. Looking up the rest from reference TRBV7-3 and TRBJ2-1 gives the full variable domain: GAGVSQTPSNKVTEKGKYVELRCDPISGHTALYWYRQSLGQGPEFLIYFQGTGAADDSGLPNDRFFAVRPEGSVSTLKIQRTERGDSAVYLCASSSSGTNLFNEQFFGPGTRLTVL.

The CDR3 sequence: CASSRDSNSYNEQFF. The CDR3 bases are TGTGCCAGCTCAAGGGACAGCAACTCCTACAATGAGCAGTTCTTC. The V call is TRBV6-5, the J call TRBJ2-1, with 7 bases matching TRBD1. Germline V gene sequence: CDR1 MNHEY, CDR2 SVGAGI. The CDR3 consists of 15 residues. The V segment lost 8 bases and the J segment 0 bases; nucleotides outside the gene matches: 7.

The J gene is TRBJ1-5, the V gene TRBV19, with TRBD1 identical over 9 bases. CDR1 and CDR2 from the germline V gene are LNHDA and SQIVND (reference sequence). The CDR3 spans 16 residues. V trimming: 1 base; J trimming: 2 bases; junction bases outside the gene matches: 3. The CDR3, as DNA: TGTGCCAGTAGTATAGGGTGGACAGGGGGCAATCAGCCCCAGCATTTT. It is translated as CASSIGWTGGNQPQHF. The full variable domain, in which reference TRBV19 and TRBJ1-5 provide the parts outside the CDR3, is DGGITQSPKYLFRKEGQNVTLSCEQNLNHDAMYWYRQDPGQGLRLIYYSQIVNDFQKGDIAEGYSVSREKKESFPLTVTSAQKNPTAFYLCASSIGWTGGNQPQHFGDGTRLSIL.

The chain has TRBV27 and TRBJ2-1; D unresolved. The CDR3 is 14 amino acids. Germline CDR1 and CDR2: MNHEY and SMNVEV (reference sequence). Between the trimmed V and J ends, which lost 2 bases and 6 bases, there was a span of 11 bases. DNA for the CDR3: TGTGCCAGCAGTTTAAGGGTACAGCCCAATGAGCAGTTCTTC. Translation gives CASSLRVQPNEQFF.

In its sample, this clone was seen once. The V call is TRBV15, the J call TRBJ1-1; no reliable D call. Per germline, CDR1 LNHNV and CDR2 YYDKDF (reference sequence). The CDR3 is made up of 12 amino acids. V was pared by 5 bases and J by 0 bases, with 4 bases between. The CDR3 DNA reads TGTGCCACCAGCGGTATGAACACTGAAGCTTTCTTT. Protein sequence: CATSGMNTEAFF. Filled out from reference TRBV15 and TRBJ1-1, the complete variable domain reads DAMVIQNPRYQVTQFGKPVTLSCSQTLNHNVMYWYQQKSSQAPKLLFHYYDKDFNNEADTPDNFQSRRPNTSFCFLDIRSPGLGDTAMYLCATSGMNTEAFFGQGTRLTVV.

The chain's CDR3 is CASSLVGLAGAGVRDEQFF. CDR3 nucleotide sequence: TGTGCCAGCAGCTTAGTAGGCCTAGCGGGAGCTGGGGTACGGGATGAGCAGTTCTTC. The V call is TRBV7-2, the J call TRBJ2-1; 10 positions match TRBD2. This CDR3 is built from 19 residues. Germline V gene lookup returns CDR1 SGHTA and CDR2 FQGNSA. Trimming cost V 1 base and J 8 bases; bases outside gene matches: 17.

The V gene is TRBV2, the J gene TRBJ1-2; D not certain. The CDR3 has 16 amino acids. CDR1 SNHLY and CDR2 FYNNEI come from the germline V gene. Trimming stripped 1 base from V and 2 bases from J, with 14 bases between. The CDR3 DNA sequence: TGTGCCAGCAGTGAAGAGGCGGCCCATGTCAACTATGGCTACACCTTC. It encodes CASSEEAAHVNYGYTF.

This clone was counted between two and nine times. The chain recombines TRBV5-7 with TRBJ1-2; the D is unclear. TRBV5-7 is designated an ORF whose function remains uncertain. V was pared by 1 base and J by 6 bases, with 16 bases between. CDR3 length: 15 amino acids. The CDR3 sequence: CASSLFGRRRDGYTF. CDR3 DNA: TGTGCCAGCAGCTTGTTTGGCCGTCGACGGGATGGCTACACCTTC.

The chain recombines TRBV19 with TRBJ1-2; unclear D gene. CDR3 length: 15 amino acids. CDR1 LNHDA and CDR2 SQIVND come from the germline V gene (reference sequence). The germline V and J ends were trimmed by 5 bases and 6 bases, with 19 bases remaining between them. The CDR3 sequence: CASSPLHPPFNGYTF. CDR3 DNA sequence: TGTGCCAGTAGTCCCTTACACCCGCCGTTCAATGGCTACACCTTC. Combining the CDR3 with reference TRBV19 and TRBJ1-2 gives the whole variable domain DGGITQSPKYLFRKEGQNVTLSCEQNLNHDAMYWYRQDPGQGLRLIYYSQIVNDFQKGDIAEGYSVSREKKESFPLTVTSAQKNPTAFYLCASSPLHPPFNGYTFGSGTRLTVV.

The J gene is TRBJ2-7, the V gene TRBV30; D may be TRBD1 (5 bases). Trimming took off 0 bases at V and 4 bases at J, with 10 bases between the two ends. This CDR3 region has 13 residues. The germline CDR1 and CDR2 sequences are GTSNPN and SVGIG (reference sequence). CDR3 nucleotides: TGTGCCTGGAGTGTACCGCAGGGTTACGAGCAGTACTTC. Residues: CAWSVPQGYEQYF.